The 28 T cell receptor beta chains given below trace back to one sample, sequenced in a study of T cell repertoires in cytomegalovirus infection. TCRdb reprocessed the reads with MiXCR, giving one entry per CDR3 protein. Among approximately 770,000 distinct CDR3 sequences listed, 25% to 30% were seen once. No antigens are known for them. The sample was cultured CD8+ T cells from PBMCs, taken from culture after CMV antigen stimulation. The origin of the receptors is a human donor in good health (CMV status not recorded). Some clones in this sample may be carry-over from other donors' samples.

The chain carries TRBV5-1 and TRBJ2-2, with a tentative D call TRBD1 (6 bases). The germline V and J ends were trimmed by 4 bases and 0 bases, with 16 bases remaining between them. CDR3 length: 17 residues. In germline, CDR1 is SGHRS, CDR2 YFSETQ. Here the CDR3 reads CASSTSTGSANTGELFF. In DNA, the CDR3 is TGCGCCAGCAGCACTTCAACAGGGTCCGCGAACACCGGGGAGCTGTTTTTT.

This clonotype has just a few counts. J is TRBJ1-2 and V is TRBV29-1, with 7 nucleotides matching TRBD1. The germline V gene encodes CDR1 SQVTM and CDR2 ANQGSEA. The trim removed 4 bases at V and 6 bases at J, leaving 8 bases unmatched. This CDR3 is 13 amino acids long. The CDR3 coding sequence is TGCAGCGTTGTGGTTGGGACAGCAGATGGCTACACCTTC. As protein: CSVVVGTADGYTF.

This clonotype was recorded many times. The chain links TRBV13 to TRBJ2-7; the match to TRBD1 covers 7 bases. CDR1 and CDR2 (germline): PRHDT, FYEKMQ (reference sequence). The trim removed 6 bases at V and 1 base at J, leaving 9 bases unmatched. The CDR3 is made up of 15 amino acids. The CDR3 reads CASRVQGKGSYEQYF. Written as DNA, the CDR3 is TGTGCCAGCAGGGTACAGGGGAAGGGGTCCTACGAGCAGTACTTC. The full variable domain, in which reference TRBV13 and TRBJ2-7 provide the parts outside the CDR3, is AAGVIQSPRHLIKEKRETATLKCYPIPRHDTVYWYQQGPGQDPQFLISFYEKMQSDKGSIPDRFSAQQFSDYHSELNMSSLELGDSALYFCASRVQGKGSYEQYFGPGTRLTVT.

This clonotype was counted only a few times. This chain links TRBV6-1 with TRBJ2-1, with 7 bases identical to TRBD2. The CDR3 covers 16 residues. The germline V gene encodes CDR1 MNHNS and CDR2 SASEGT. Losses at the gene ends were 6 bases for V and 4 bases for J; bases not matched to a gene: 12. The CDR3, as DNA: TGTGCCAGCAGCCTGGGCCTAGCGGTACCGTACAATGAGCAGTTCTTC. Its translation: CASSLGLAVPYNEQFF.

This clonotype was found a few times. This chain uses TRBV19 with TRBJ1-1, with D unclear. The CDR3 has 16 residues. CDR1 LNHDA and CDR2 SQIVND come from the germline V gene (reference sequence). Trimming shortened V by 4 bases and J by 4 bases, and 19 bases separated the two germline ends. This chain's CDR3 is CASSTGLVYSPTEAFF. The DNA of the CDR3 is TGTGCCAGTAGTACGGGTCTGGTTTACTCCCCCACTGAAGCTTTCTTT.

This chain links TRBV7-6 with TRBJ2-5, with D unclear. Germline lookup yields CDR1 SGHVS and CDR2 FNYEAQ. V lost 5 bases to trimming and J lost 2 bases, with 9 bases between them. This CDR3 is 13 amino acids long. CDR3: CASSHGPQETQYF. The CDR3 DNA follows: TGTGCCAGCAGCCACGGACCTCAAGAGACCCAGTACTTC. Based on the CDR3 plus reference TRBV7-6 and TRBJ2-5, the full variable domain is GAGVSQSPRYKVTKRGQDVALRCDPISGHVSLYWYRQALGQGPEFLTYFNYEAQQDKSGLPNDRFSAERPEGSISTLTIQRTEQRDSAMYRCASSHGPQETQYFGPGTRLLVL.

This clonotype was found a few times. The chain uses TRBV4-3 and TRBJ2-1; D assignment may be TRBD1 or TRBD2 (5 bases each). Germline V gene data show CDR1 as LGHNA and CDR2 as YSLEER. V was pared by 0 bases and J by 2 bases, with 11 bases between. This CDR3 contains 16 residues. The CDR3, as DNA: TGCGCCAGCAGCCAAGAAGGTCTGGGGGCCTACAATGAGCAGTTCTTC. Translating it yields CASSQEGLGAYNEQFF.

The rearrangement links TRBV6-5 to TRBJ1-2; 7 positions agree with TRBD1. Germline lookup yields CDR1 MNHEY and CDR2 SVGAGI. V dropped 8 bases and J dropped 11; count of bases not matched to a gene: 8. The CDR3 runs to 11 residues. The DNA for the CDR3 is TGTGCCAGCGGGGACAGCTGGATGTACACCTTC. Amino acid sequence: CASGDSWMYTF.

In its sample, this clonotype was seen many times. V usage is TRBV2 and J usage is TRBJ2-7; TRBD1 matches 8 bases. Unmatched junction bases numbered 8, after V lost 5 bases and J lost 5 bases. CDR1 SNHLY and CDR2 FYNNEI come from the germline V gene. The CDR3 has 14 amino acids. CDR3 protein: CASSSRQGSHEQYV. The DNA of the CDR3 is TGTGCCAGCAGTTCGCGACAGGGGAGCCACGAGCAGTACGTC.

Only a few counts were recorded for this clonotype. The V call is TRBV6-2 or TRBV6-3, the J call TRBJ1-5; the D is unclear. Trimming took 3 bases from V and 6 from J, leaving 12 bases between them. The CDR3 runs 14 residues. The germline V gene has CDR1 MNHEY and CDR2 SVGEGT. The CDR3 reads CASSYGGWGQPQHF. For the CDR3, the DNA is TGTGCCAGCAGTTATGGAGGTTGGGGTCAGCCCCAGCATTTT.

A few counts support this clonotype. V usage is TRBV27 and J usage is TRBJ2-3; D may be TRBD2 (6 bases). Germline V CDR1 and CDR2: MNHEY, SMNVEV (reference sequence). The CDR3 loop spans 15 amino acids. Deletions cut 0 bases from V and 3 bases from J, with 10 bases between. The CDR3 DNA follows: TGTGCCAGCAGTTTATCCCTTGGGGGGACAGATACGCAGTATTTT. Translation: CASSLSLGGTDTQYF.

With respect to this clonotype: The junction departs from the called germline gene at one end, perhaps through a read error. The CDR3 loop is CASSLPYYEQFF. The CDR3 DNA sequence: TGTGCCAGCAGTCTGCCCTACTATGAGCAGTTCTTC. This sequence joins TRBV28 and TRBJ2-1; D is unresolved. The CDR3 loop spans 12 amino acids. From germline, CDR1 is MDHEN and CDR2 SYDVKM. Full variable domain (outside the CDR3, taken from reference TRBV28 and TRBJ2-1): DVKVTQSSRYLVKRTGEKVFLECVQDMDHENMFWYRQDPGLGLRLIYFSYDVKMKEKGDIPEGYSVSREKKERFSLILESASTNQTSMYLCASSLPYYEQFFGPGTRLTVL.

This clonotype was seen once. The J gene is TRBJ2-1, the V gene TRBV29-1; no definite D call. CDR3 length: 12 amino acids. Trimming shortened V by 3 bases and J by 3 bases, and 6 bases separated the two germline ends. Looked up from germline, CDR1 is SQVTM and CDR2 is ANQGSEA. CDR3 nucleotide sequence: TGCAGCGTTGAGGGTGACTACAATGAGCAGTTCTTC. Its translation: CSVEGDYNEQFF.

Remarks on this clonotype: A read error is possible here, since a much larger clone lies one base away. This sequence joins TRBV7-6 and TRBJ1-5; D is undetermined. Trimming took 5 bases from V and 3 from J, leaving 14 bases between them. The CDR3 is 15 residues long. CDR1 and CDR2 (germline): SGHVS, FNYEAQ. CDR3 DNA: TGTGCCAGCAGCGACCTTATGGGAAACAATCAGCCCCAGCATTTT. The encoded protein is CASSDLMGNNQPQHF.

The chain employs TRBV4-1 and TRBJ2-7; 10 bases map to TRBD1. Germline V CDR1 and CDR2: MGHRA, YSYEKL. The CDR3 consists of 15 residues. V shed 3 bases and J 2 bases; nucleotides not matched to a gene: 4. The CDR3 DNA reads as TGCGCCAGCAGCCAGGCCGGGACAGGGGCCTACGAGCAGTACTTC. It translates to CASSQAGTGAYEQYF.

The rearrangement links TRBV4-3 to TRBJ2-1; perhaps TRBD2 as D (5 bases). CDR1 is LGHNA and CDR2 is YSLEER in the germline V gene. There are 15 residues in the CDR3. V lost 1 base and J lost 2, with 9 bases in between. This CDR3 is CASSQADYPYNEQFF. The CDR3 DNA follows: TGCGCCAGCAGCCAAGCCGACTACCCCTACAATGAGCAGTTCTTC.

This clonotype was recorded at least ten times. V is TRBV7-6 and J is TRBJ1-1; D unresolved. Germline V gives CDR1 SGHVS, CDR2 FNYEAQ. The CDR3 length is 15 residues. V lost 4 bases, J lost 0 bases, and 12 bases lay in between. The DNA for the CDR3 is TGTGCCAGCAGCTCCGGACTTGAAATGAACACTGAAGCTTTCTTT. It is translated as CASSSGLEMNTEAFF.

This clonotype was counted at least ten times. V is TRBV27 and J is TRBJ1-4; TRBD1 is a possible D gene (5 bases). This CDR3 has 15 residues. V was cut by 4 bases and J by 5 bases, with 14 bases left in between. Looked up from germline, CDR1 is MNHEY and CDR2 is SMNVEV (reference sequence). CDR3 region: CASSSRQRLNEKLFF. CDR3 DNA: TGTGCCAGCAGTTCCAGACAGAGATTGAATGAAAAACTGTTTTTT.

The gene calls are TRBV7-9 and TRBJ1-2; 10 bases line up with TRBD1. The germline CDR1 and CDR2 sequences are SEHNR and FQNEAQ (reference sequence). J lost 4 bases, V lost 8 bases, and 16 bases had no gene match. The CDR3 is made up of 17 amino acids. The CDR3 coding sequence is TGTGCCAGCGGGATTAAAGGGCCGGACAGGGGGATCTATGGCTACACCTTC. This codes for CASGIKGPDRGIYGYTF. Combining the CDR3 with reference TRBV7-9 and TRBJ1-2 gives the whole variable domain DTGVSQNPRHKITKRGQNVTFRCDPISEHNRLYWYRQTLGQGPEFLTYFQNEAQLEKSRLLSDRFSAERPKGSFSTLEIQRTEQGDSAMYLCASGIKGPDRGIYGYTFGSGTRLTVV.

This clonotype was seen repeatedly, ten times or more. This chain joins TRBV7-2 and TRBJ2-7; no firm D call. Germline assignment: CDR1 SGHTA and CDR2 FQGNSA. The CDR3 is made up of 15 amino acids. Between the trimmed V and J ends, which lost 0 bases and 4 bases, there was a span of 13 bases. The CDR3: CASSLALSDIYEQYF. In nucleotides, the CDR3 is TGTGCCAGCAGCTTAGCTCTCAGCGACATTTACGAGCAGTACTTC.

On this clonotype itself: A junction end diverges from the germline sequence, so it may reflect a read error. V usage is TRBV5-3 and J usage is TRBJ2-3; D possibly uses TRBD1 or TRBD2 (6 bases each). TRBV5-3 is identified as an open reading frame with a role that is uncertain. This CDR3 contains 15 residues. The CDR3 bases are TGTGCCAGCAGCTTGGGAGGACAGAGCACAGATACGCTGTATTTT. Protein: CASSLGGQSTDTLYF.

This clonotype was seen repeatedly, ten times or more. The V and J genes are TRBV19 and TRBJ1-1, with 7 bases aligning to TRBD1. Unmatched junction bases numbered 8, after V lost 7 bases and J lost 6 bases. The CDR3 extends over 13 amino acids. The V gene's germline CDR1 is LNHDA and CDR2 SQIVND (reference sequence). CDR3 nucleotide sequence: TGTGCCAGTAAGTGGACAGGTCCCTCTGAAGCTTTCTTT. As protein: CASKWTGPSEAFF.

This clonotype was observed a few times. The V gene is TRBV19, the J gene TRBJ2-5; 7 bases line up with TRBD2. Germline assignment: CDR1 LNHDA and CDR2 SQIVND (reference sequence). V was pared by 5 bases and J by 0 bases, with 12 bases of the junction left unmatched. This CDR3 is 17 amino acids long. Here the CDR3 DNA reads TGTGCCAGTAGTTTCCTGCCCTTGGGGGGGAACCAAGAGACCCAGTACTTC. It codes for CASSFLPLGGNQETQYF.

This chain connects TRBV4-3 to TRBJ2-2, with D uncertain. The V and J ends lost 0 bases and 2 bases respectively, with 13 bases between them. In germline, CDR1 is LGHNA, CDR2 YSLEER. The CDR3 is 17 residues long. In DNA, the CDR3 is TGCGCCAGCAGCCAAGATCCGGAAATTTTTAACACCGGGGAGCTGTTTTTT. This gives the protein CASSQDPEIFNTGELFF.

The chain couples TRBV6-1 to TRBJ1-2; 7 bases agree with TRBD1. Per germline, CDR1 MNHNS and CDR2 SASEGT. The length of the CDR3 is 15 residues. The V gene end was trimmed by 4 bases and the J gene end by 3 bases; junction bases not matched to a gene: 8. The DNA for the CDR3 is TGTGCCAGCAGTGTTCCCGGGACAGATTACTATGGCTACACCTTC. Its protein product is CASSVPGTDYYGYTF.

This clonotype was recorded many times. The rearrangement uses TRBV7-6 and TRBJ1-6; perhaps TRBD1 as D (5 bases). The CDR3 extends over 15 amino acids. V was cut by 5 bases and J by 10 bases, with 18 bases left in between. From germline, CDR1 is SGHVS and CDR2 FNYEAQ. The DNA of the CDR3 is TGTGCCAGCAGCGTCCGTCGGGGGTATGGGTCACCCCTCCACTTT. Its translation is CASSVRRGYGSPLHF.

The chain has TRBV5-5 and TRBJ2-5, with 7 bases fitting TRBD2. CDR1 and CDR2 from the germline V gene are SGHKS and YYEKEE (reference sequence). Trimming took 3 bases from V and 7 from J; bases not matched to a gene: 9. This CDR3 spans 14 amino acids. CDR3 sequence: CASSSAGEGLTQYF. CDR3 nucleotide sequence: TGTGCCAGCAGCTCGGCGGGGGAGGGGCTGACCCAGTACTTC.

The chain uses TRBV11-2 and TRBJ1-5; the D is unclear. Deletions cut 2 bases from V and 6 bases from J, with 8 bases between. Germline CDR1 is SGHAT and CDR2 is FQNNGV. The CDR3 runs 13 residues. CDR3 in amino acids: CASSLSMSQPQHF. CDR3 sequence (DNA): TGTGCCAGCAGCTTATCTATGTCTCAGCCCCAGCATTTT.